Sequencing of this TCR beta chain was carried out in a study of vaccination effects on CD4 cells after COVID-19. The CDR3 has 16 residues. V shed 0 bases, J shed 10 bases, and the junction held 9 bases outside the gene matches. CDR1 MGHRA and CDR2 YSYEKL come from the germline V gene. Antigen-specific CD4+ T cell clonotypes were called by their expansion after viral peptide-pool culture in ViraFEST. Having been cultured for around ten days, the cells underwent CD4+ T cell isolation. BNT162b2 vaccine or mRNA-1273 vaccine was given to participants in two doses. Nobody among the vaccine recipients had prior SARS-CoV-2 infection (nucleocapsid antibodies were negative). On this clone itself: The antigen is undetermined.

Sequenced by immunoSEQ multiplex PCR; TCRdb stores in-frame clones only, minus some. The sample lists 60,000 to 90,000 clones; approximately 81% were seen once. This chain joins TRBV4-1 and TRBJ1-4, with 9 positions matching TRBD1. The sequence came from a human donor who received a COVID-19 vaccine. Sequencing was performed on CD4+ T cells from PBMCs cultured with HCoV-229E spike peptides, taken after COVID-19 vaccination. The CDR3 coding sequence is TGCGCCAGCAGCCAAGATGGACAGGGGTCCGGAGGAAAACTGTTTTTT. It specifies CASSQDGQGSGGKLFF.